This TCR beta chain was retrieved from a study of T cell repertoires in cytomegalovirus infection. MiXCR was run by TCRdb on the reads, yielding one entry per CDR3 protein. The sample lists 150,000 to 200,000 distinct CDR3 sequences, under 20% occurring once. Germline V CDR1 and CDR2: MDHEN, SYDVKM. The V gene lost 2 bases and the J gene lost 3 bases, with 18 bases spanning the gap. The CDR3 has 17 amino acids. This TCR came from a human donor in good health (CMV status not recorded). Some clones in this sample may be carry-over from other donors' samples. V is TRBV28 and J is TRBJ2-3; a possible D gene is TRBD1 (6 bases). The specimen sequenced was CD8+ T cells from PBMCs. The CDR3 bases are TGTGCCAGCAGTTTAAGTCGGGAAGGGGGTAGGACAGATACGCAGTATTTT. It encodes CASSLSREGGRTDTQYF.